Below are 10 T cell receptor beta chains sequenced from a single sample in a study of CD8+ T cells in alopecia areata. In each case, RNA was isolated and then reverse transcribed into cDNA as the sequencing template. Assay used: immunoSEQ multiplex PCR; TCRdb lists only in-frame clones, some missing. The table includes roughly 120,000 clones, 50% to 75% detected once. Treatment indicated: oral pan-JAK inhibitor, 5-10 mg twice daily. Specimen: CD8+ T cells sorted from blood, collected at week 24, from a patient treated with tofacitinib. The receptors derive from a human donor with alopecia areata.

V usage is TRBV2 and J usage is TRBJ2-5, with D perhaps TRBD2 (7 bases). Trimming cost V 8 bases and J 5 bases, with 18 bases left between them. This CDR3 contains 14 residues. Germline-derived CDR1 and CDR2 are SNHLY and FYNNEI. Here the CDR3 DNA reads TGTGCCAGCGACGTGGGGAGGGGGAAGGAGACCCAGTACTTC. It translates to CASDVGRGKETQYF.

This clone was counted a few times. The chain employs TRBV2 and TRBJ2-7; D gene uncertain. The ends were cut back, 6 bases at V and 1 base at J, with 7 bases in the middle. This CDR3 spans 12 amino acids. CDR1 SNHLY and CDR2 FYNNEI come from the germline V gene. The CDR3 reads CASRGGSYEQYF. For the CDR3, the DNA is TGTGCCAGCAGGGGCGGATCCTACGAGCAGTACTTC.

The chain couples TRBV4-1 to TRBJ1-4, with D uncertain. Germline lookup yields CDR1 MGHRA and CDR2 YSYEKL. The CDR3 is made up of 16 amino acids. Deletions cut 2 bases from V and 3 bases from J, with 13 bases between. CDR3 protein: CASSQQIGRANEKLFF. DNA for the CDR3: TGCGCCAGCAGCCAACAGATCGGAAGGGCTAATGAAAAACTGTTTTTT.

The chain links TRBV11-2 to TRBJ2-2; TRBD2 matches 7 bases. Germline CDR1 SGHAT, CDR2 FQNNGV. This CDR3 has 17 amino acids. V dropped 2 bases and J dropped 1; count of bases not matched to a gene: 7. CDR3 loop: CASSLPGRVGNTGELFF. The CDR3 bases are TGTGCCAGCAGCTTACCGGGGAGGGTCGGGAACACCGGGGAGCTGTTTTTT.

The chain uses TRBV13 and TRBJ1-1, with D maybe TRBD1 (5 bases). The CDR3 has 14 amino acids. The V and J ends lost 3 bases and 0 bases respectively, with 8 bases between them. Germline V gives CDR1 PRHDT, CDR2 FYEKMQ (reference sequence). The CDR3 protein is CASSFAGMNTEAFF. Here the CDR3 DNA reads TGTGCCAGCAGCTTTGCAGGGATGAACACTGAAGCTTTCTTT.

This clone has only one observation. CDR3 nucleotide sequence: TGTGCCTGTTTAGGGTGTGAGTATGGCTACACCTTC. Its protein is CACLGCEYGYTF. The V gene is TRBV30, the J gene TRBJ1-2, with D unclear. There are 12 residues in the CDR3. The V gene's germline CDR1 is GTSNPN and CDR2 SVGIG (reference sequence). V was trimmed by 6 bases and J by 5 bases, leaving 13 bases between them.

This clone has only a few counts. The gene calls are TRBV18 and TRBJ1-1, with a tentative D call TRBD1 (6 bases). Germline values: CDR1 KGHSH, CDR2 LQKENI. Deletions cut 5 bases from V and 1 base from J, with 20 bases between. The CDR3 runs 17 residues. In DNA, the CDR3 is TGTGCCAGCTCAAGAAAGGGACACCGATACTGGAACACTGAAGCTTTCTTT. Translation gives CASSRKGHRYWNTEAFF. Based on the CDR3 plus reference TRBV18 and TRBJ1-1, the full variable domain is NAGVMQNPRHLVRRRGQEARLRCSPMKGHSHVYWYRQLPEEGLKFMVYLQKENIIDESGMPKERFSAEFPKEGPSILRIQQVVRGDSAAYFCASSRKGHRYWNTEAFFGQGTRLTVV.

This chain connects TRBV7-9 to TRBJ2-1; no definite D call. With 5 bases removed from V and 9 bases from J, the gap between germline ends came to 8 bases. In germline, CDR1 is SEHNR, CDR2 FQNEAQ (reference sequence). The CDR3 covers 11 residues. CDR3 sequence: CASSPPGEQFF. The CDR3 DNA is TGTGCCAGCAGCCCGCCCGGTGAGCAGTTCTTC.

The CDR3 nucleotides read TGTGCCAGCAGCGAACCAGGGGGTAGGTACACTGAAGCTTTCTTT. This codes for CASSEPGGRYTEAFF. The chain is built from TRBV9 and TRBJ1-1, with 7 bases aligning to TRBD1. The CDR3 contains 15 residues. With V trimmed by 3 bases and J by 3 bases, 8 bases remained unmatched. Germline V CDR1 and CDR2: SGDLS, YYNGEE.

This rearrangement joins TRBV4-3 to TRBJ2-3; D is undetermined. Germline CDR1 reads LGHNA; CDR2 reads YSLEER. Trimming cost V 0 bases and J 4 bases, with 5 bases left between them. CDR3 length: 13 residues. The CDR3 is CASSQDGPDTQYF. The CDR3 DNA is TGCGCCAGCAGCCAAGATGGCCCAGATACGCAGTATTTT.